Listed below are T cell receptor beta chains from one sample, sequenced in a study of T cell responses to AZD1222 COVID-19 vaccine. The repertoire was sequenced with immunoSEQ multiplex PCR; TCRdb's copy has only in-frame clones and lacks some. Of over 100,000 clones listed, less than 95% are singletons. Material: peripheral blood, obtained on day 0 of AZD1222 vaccination. The origin of the receptors is an adult in good health. CDR3s include the opening cysteine and the closing phenylalanine or tryptophan. Fields, in order: D gene, clone size, J gene, V gene, CDR3 protein, CDR3 DNA. A D gene is named only where the DNA matches it firmly. Size tells how often a clone was seen (once, few, many) or the class of an expanded clone, and some rows leave it out.

.	once	TRBJ2-3	TRBV6-5	CASSWDLGDTQYF	TGTGCCAGCAGCTGGGATCTAGGGGATACGCAGTATTTT
TRBD1	.	TRBJ2-7	TRBV19	CASSMTHSDRAYEQYF	TGTGCCAGTAGTATGACCCACTCCGACAGGGCCTACGAGCAGTACTTC
.	.	TRBJ2-7	TRBV12-5	CASDTRRCDLYEQYF	TGTGCTAGTGACACCCGAAGGTGCGACCTCTACGAGCAGTACTTC
TRBD2	.	TRBJ2-3	TRBV27	CASSRLAGGSTDTQYF	TGTGCCAGCAGCCGACTAGCGGGGGGCAGCACAGATACGCAGTATTTT
.	.	TRBJ1-2	TRBV11-3	CADSAYGYTF	TGTGCGGACTCGGCGTATGGCTACACCTTC
.	.	TRBJ2-2	TRBV25-1	CASSDPGWRELFF	TGTGCCAGCAGTGATCCGGGTTGGAGGGAGCTGTTTTTT
TRBD2	.	TRBJ2-1	TRBV7-6	CASSPRGGGTYNEQFF	TGTGCCAGCAGCCCCCGGGGCGGGGGGACATACAATGAGCAGTTCTTC
.	.	TRBJ2-7	TRBV5-6	CASSVLVTSWGTYEQYF	TGTGCCAGCAGCGTGTTGGTGACCTCGTGGGGCACCTACGAGCAGTACTTC
TRBD1	.	TRBJ2-5	TRBV5-5	CASSSDRNQETQYF	TGTGCCAGCAGCTCGGACAGGAACCAAGAGACCCAGTACTTC
.	.	TRBJ1-1	TRBV27	CASSSLGARTEAFF	TGTGCCAGCAGTTCGCTCGGTGCCAGAACTGAAGCTTTCTTT
.	.	TRBJ1-5	TRBV12-1	CASSSSIPVPQHF	TGTGCCAGCAGCTCGTCTATCCCCGTGCCCCAGCATTTT
.	.	TRBJ1-3	TRBV9	CASSPDSVGGNTIYF	TGTGCCAGCAGCCCCGACTCGGTAGGAGGAAACACCATATATTTT
TRBD1	.	TRBJ1-2	TRBV6-2/TRBV6-3	CASSQTGAGPGYTF	TGTGCCAGCAGTCAGACAGGGGCCGGCCCTGGCTACACCTTC
.	once	TRBJ1-2	TRBV2	CASRPNREGYTF	TGTGCCAGCAGGCCTAACAGGGAAGGCTACACCTTC
TRBD1	.	TRBJ1-6	TRBV7-9	CASSTGQGSWNSPLHF	TGTGCCAGCAGCACCGGACAGGGTTCGTGGAATTCACCCCTCCACTTT
TRBD2	.	TRBJ2-7	TRBV7-8	CASSLGSSGGSSPYEQYF	TGTGCCAGCAGCTTAGGGTCCAGCGGGGGATCTTCCCCCTACGAGCAGTACTTC
.	once	TRBJ1-5	TRBV6-1	CASSEARDPRQPQHF	TGTGCCAGCAGTGAAGCGCGGGACCCTAGGCAGCCCCAGCATTTT
.	.	TRBJ2-5	TRBV5-5	CASSTRAGETQYF	TGTGCCAGCAGCACCCGAGCTGGGGAGACCCAGTACTTC
TRBD1	.	TRBJ1-3	TRBV24-1	CATSETTGSGNTIYF	TGTGCCACCAGTGAAACGACAGGGTCTGGAAACACCATATATTTT
.	once	TRBJ2-3	TRBV10-1	CATPRECGPSTDTQYF	TGCGCCACCCCCCGGGAATGCGGACCCAGCACAGATACGCAGTATTTT
.	.	TRBJ2-7	TRBV2	CAGGVGYYEQYF	TGTGCCGGAGGAGTAGGTTACTACGAGCAGTACTTC
.	.	TRBJ1-1	TRBV6-2/TRBV6-3	CASSYLADWNTEAFF	TGTGCCAGCAGTTACCTGGCCGACTGGAACACTGAAGCTTTCTTT
TRBD1	.	TRBJ1-5	TRBV30	CAWSHRTGDQPQHF	TGTGCCTGGAGTCATCGGACAGGGGATCAGCCCCAGCATTTT
.	.	TRBJ2-1	TRBV28	CASSFPGQYNNEQFF	TGTGCCAGCAGTTTTCCGGGCCAGTACAACAATGAGCAGTTCTTC
.	few	TRBJ2-5	TRBV6-4	CASSDSPQSDQYF	TGTGCCAGCAGTGACTCACCCCAGTCGGACCAGTACTTC
.	.	TRBJ1-1	TRBV6-2/TRBV6-3	CASSYSADSGAEAFF	TGTGCCAGCAGTTACTCCGCGGACTCCGGCGCTGAAGCTTTCTTT
.	few	TRBJ2-7	TRBV28	CASSPGPAYEQYF	TGTGCCAGCAGTCCGGGACCTGCCTACGAGCAGTACTTC
.	.	TRBJ2-3	TRBV28	CASSLRAGAPGTQYF	TGTGCCAGCAGTTTACGGGCGGGGGCGCCCGGTACGCAGTATTTT
.	.	TRBJ1-2	TRBV24-1	CATSDYAGYGYTF	TGTGCCACCAGTGATTACGCAGGCTATGGCTACACCTTC
.	.	TRBJ1-5	TRBV5-1	CASSLAGLSNQPQHF	TGCGCCAGCAGCTTGGCCGGCCTTAGCAATCAGCCCCAGCATTTT
TRBD1	.	TRBJ2-1	TRBV19	CASSIWGQGDNEQFF	TGTGCCAGTAGTATTTGGGGGCAGGGGGACAATGAGCAGTTCTTC
.	.	TRBJ2-5	TRBV10-3	CAIKVQNQETQYF	TGTGCCATCAAAGTACAGAACCAAGAGACCCAGTACTTC
.	.	TRBJ1-1	TRBV18	CASSPARQAEAFF	TGTGCCAGCTCACCCGCACGACAGGCCGAAGCTTTCTTT
.	.	TRBJ1-3	TRBV15	CATSRDRREPSPGNTIYF	TGTGCCACCAGCAGAGATCGGAGGGAGCCGTCACCAGGAAACACCATATATTTT
TRBD1	.	TRBJ1-6	TRBV4-1	CASSHADRVRSPLHF	TGCGCCAGCAGCCATGCCGACAGGGTGAGGTCACCCCTCCACTTT
.	.	TRBJ1-3	TRBV10-3	CAISEGMGSSGNTIYF	TGTGCCATCAGTGAGGGGATGGGGTCTTCTGGAAACACCATATATTTT
TRBD1	.	TRBJ1-1	TRBV5-4	CASSSETGATEAFF	TGTGCCAGCAGCTCGGAAACAGGGGCGACTGAAGCTTTCTTT
TRBD1	.	TRBJ2-3	TRBV30	CAWSPPGQGYTDTQYF	TGTGCCTGGAGTCCTCCGGGACAGGGCTACACAGATACGCAGTATTTT
TRBD2	.	TRBJ2-7	TRBV2	CASRGGGSYEQYF	TGTGCCAGCCGGGGCGGGGGGTCCTACGAGCAGTACTTC
.	.	TRBJ2-3	TRBV4-3	CASSQGYNTDTQYF	TGCGCCAGCAGCCAGGGTTACAACACAGATACGCAGTATTTT
.	.	TRBJ1-4	TRBV7-9	CASSPPVGTIWQDGEKLFF	TGTGCCAGCAGCCCACCCGTGGGGACAATATGGCAAGATGGTGAAAAACTGTTTTTT
.	.	TRBJ2-7	TRBV4-3	CASSQGRRRQKPPSYEQYF	TGCGCCAGCAGCCAAGGCCGACGGAGGCAAAAACCTCCCTCTTACGAGCAGTACTTC
.	.	TRBJ1-1	TRBV5-6	CASSLLEGRVNTEAFF	TGTGCCAGCAGCTTACTCGAGGGCAGGGTTAACACTGAAGCTTTCTTT
.	.	TRBJ1-1	TRBV6-5	CASSYTRYTEAFF	TGTGCCAGCAGTTACACCAGATACACTGAAGCTTTCTTT
TRBD1	once	TRBJ1-1	TRBV5-1	CASSLQDRQNTEAFF	TGCGCCAGCAGCTTACAGGACAGGCAGAACACTGAAGCTTTCTTT
.	.	TRBJ1-1	TRBV19	CASTQSLNTEAFF	TGTGCCAGTACACAGTCATTGAACACTGAAGCTTTCTTT
.	few	TRBJ2-7	TRBV9	CASSVGSGSYEQYF	TGTGCCAGCAGCGTAGGGTCGGGATCCTACGAGCAGTACTTC
TRBD1	.	TRBJ1-3	TRBV7-9	CASSLVQGAAGNTIYF	TGTGCCAGCAGCCTAGTACAGGGGGCAGCTGGAAACACCATATATTTT
.	.	TRBJ1-3	TRBV6-6	CASAPTGGNTIYF	TGTGCCAGCGCCCCGACGGGTGGAAACACCATATATTTT
.	.	TRBJ1-3	TRBV7-2	CASSSFRGSSGNTIYF	TGTGCCAGCAGCTCATTCAGGGGATCATCTGGAAACACCATATATTTT
.	.	TRBJ2-4	TRBV4-3	CASSQGLRGDIQYF	TGCGCCAGCAGCCAAGGACTGAGAGGGGACATTCAGTACTTC
.	.	TRBJ1-1	TRBV6-2/TRBV6-3	CASSVRNTEAFF	TGTGCCAGCAGTGTCAGGAACACTGAAGCTTTCTTT
TRBD2	.	TRBJ2-3	TRBV5-1	CASSPLGLAGVTDTQYF	TGCGCCAGCAGCCCCTTGGGACTAGCGGGGGTAACAGATACGCAGTATTTT
.	.	TRBJ1-1	TRBV20-1	CSARSPEAFF	TGCAGTGCTAGGTCACCTGAAGCTTTCTTT